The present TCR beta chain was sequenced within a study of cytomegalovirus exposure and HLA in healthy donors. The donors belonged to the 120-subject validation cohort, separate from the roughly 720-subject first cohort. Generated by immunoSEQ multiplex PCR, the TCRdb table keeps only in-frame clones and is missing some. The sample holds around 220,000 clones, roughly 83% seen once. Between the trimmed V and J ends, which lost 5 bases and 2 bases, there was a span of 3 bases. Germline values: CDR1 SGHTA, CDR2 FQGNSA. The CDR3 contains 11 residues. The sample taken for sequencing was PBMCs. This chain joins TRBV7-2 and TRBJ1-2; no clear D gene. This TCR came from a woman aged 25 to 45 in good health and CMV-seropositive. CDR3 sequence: CASSVNYGYTF. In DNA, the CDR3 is TGTGCCAGCAGCGTAAACTATGGCTACACCTTC.